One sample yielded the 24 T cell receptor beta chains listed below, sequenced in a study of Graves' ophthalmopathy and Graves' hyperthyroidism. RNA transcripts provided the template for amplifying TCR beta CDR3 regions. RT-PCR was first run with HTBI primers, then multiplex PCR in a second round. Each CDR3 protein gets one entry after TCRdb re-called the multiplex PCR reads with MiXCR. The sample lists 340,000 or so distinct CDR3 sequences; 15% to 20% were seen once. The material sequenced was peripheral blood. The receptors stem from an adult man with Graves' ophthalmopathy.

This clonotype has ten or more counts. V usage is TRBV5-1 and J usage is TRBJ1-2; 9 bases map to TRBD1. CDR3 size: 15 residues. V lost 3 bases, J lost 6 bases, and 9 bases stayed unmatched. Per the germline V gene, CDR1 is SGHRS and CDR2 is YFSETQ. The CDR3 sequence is CASSSGGQGSNGYTF. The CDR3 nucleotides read TGCGCCAGCAGCTCCGGCGGACAGGGGAGCAATGGCTACACCTTC.

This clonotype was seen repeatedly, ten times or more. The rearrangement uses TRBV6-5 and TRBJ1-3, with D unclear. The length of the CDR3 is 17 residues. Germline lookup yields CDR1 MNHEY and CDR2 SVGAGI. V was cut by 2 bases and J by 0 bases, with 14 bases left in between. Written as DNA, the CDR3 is TGTGCCAGCAGTTACGCGTTTCGGGAGGTCTCTGGAAACACCATATATTTT. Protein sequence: CASSYAFREVSGNTIYF.

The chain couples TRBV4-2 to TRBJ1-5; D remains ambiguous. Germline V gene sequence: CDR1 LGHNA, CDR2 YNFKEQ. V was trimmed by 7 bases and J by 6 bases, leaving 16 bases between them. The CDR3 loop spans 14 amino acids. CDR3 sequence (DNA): TGTGCCAGCAACCCCTGGCTTTCTCGTCAGCCCCAGCATTTT. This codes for CASNPWLSRQPQHF.

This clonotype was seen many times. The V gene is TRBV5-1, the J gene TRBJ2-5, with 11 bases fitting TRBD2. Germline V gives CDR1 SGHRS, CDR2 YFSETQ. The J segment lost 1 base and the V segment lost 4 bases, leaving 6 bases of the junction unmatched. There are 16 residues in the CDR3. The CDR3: CASSRLGTSGQETQYF. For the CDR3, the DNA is TGCGCCAGCAGCAGACTCGGGACTAGCGGCCAAGAGACCCAGTACTTC.

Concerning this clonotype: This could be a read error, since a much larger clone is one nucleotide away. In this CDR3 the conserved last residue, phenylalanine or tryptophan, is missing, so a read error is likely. The CDR3 region has the DNA TGTGCCATCAGCTGGGGACAGGGACTAACTGAAGCTTTCCTT. Its translation: CAISWGQGLTEAFL. This chain connects TRBV10-3 to TRBJ1-1; TRBD1 agrees at 9 bases. CDR3 length: 14 amino acids. The J segment lost 5 bases and the V segment lost 6 bases, leaving 7 bases of the junction unmatched. The germline V gene has CDR1 ENHRY and CDR2 SYGVKD.

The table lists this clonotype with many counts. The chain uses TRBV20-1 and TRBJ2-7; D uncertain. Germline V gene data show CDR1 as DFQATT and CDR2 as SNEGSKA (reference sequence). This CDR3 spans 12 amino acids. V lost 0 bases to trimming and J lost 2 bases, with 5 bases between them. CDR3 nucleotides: TGCAGTGCTAGAGAAGAAGCCTACGAGCAGTACTTC. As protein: CSAREEAYEQYF.

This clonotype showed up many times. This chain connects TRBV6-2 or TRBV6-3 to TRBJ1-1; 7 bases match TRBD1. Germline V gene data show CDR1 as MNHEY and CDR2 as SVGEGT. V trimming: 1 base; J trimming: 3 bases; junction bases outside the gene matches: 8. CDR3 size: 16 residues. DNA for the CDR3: TGTGCCAGCAGTTACTTCGGGACAGAAAGAGACACTGAAGCTTTCTTT. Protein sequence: CASSYFGTERDTEAFF.

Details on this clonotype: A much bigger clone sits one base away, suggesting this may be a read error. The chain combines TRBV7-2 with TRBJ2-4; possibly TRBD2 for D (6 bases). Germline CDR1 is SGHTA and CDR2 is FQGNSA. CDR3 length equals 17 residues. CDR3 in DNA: TGTGCCAGCAGCTTAGAACGCGGGGCAGGAGCGCGAAACATTCACTACTTC. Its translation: CASSLERGAGARNIHYF.

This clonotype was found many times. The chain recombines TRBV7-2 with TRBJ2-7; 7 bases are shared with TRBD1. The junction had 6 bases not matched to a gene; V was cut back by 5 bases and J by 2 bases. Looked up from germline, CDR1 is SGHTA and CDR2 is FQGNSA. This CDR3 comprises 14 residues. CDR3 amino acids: CASSEPTGTYEQYF. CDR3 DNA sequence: TGTGCCAGCAGCGAGCCGACAGGGACCTACGAGCAGTACTTC.

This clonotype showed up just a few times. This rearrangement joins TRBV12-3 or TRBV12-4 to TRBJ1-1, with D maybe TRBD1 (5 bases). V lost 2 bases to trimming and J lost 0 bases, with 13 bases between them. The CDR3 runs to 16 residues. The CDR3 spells CASSLSVGAVNTEAFF. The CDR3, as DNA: TGTGCCAGCAGTTTAAGTGTTGGGGCGGTGAACACTGAAGCTTTCTTT.

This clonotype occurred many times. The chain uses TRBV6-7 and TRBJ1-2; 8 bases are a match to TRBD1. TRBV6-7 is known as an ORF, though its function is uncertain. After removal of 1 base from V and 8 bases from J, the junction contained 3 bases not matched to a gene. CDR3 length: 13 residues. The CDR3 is CASSYWDRRGYTF. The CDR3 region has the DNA TGTGCCAGCAGTTACTGGGACAGGCGAGGCTACACCTTC.

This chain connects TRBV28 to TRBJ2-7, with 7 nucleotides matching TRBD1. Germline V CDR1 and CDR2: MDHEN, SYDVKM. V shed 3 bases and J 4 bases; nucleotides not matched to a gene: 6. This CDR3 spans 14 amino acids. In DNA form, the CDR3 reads TGTGCCAGCAGTTTGGGCAGGGGGAAATACGAGCAGTACTTC. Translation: CASSLGRGKYEQYF.

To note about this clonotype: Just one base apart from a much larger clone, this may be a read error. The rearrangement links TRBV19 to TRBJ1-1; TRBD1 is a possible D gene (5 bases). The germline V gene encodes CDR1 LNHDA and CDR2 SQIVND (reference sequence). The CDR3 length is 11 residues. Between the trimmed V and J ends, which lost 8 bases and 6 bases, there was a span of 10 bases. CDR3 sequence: CASGGDAEAFF. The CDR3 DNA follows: TGTGCCAGTGGGGGGGACGCTGAAGCTTTCTTT.

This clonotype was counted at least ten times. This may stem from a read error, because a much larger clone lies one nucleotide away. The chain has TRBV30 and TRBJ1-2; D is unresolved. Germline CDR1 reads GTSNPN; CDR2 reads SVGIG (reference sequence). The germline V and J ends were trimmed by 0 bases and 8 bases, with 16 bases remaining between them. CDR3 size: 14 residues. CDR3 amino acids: CAWSVGRSGLGYTF. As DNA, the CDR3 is TGTGCCTGGAGTGTAGGGCGGTCGGGGTTGGGCTACACCTTC.

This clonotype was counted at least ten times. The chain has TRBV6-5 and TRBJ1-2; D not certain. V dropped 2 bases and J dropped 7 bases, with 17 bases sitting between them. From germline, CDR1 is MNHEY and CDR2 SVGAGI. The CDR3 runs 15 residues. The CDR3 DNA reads TGTGCCAGCAGTTACGGACGGACCGTCGTTGTTGGCTACACCTTC. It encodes CASSYGRTVVVGYTF.

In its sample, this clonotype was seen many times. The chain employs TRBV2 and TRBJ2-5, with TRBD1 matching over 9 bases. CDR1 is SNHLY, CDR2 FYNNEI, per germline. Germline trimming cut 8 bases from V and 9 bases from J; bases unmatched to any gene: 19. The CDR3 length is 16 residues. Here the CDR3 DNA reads TGTGCCAGCTCCTCCACTTCCGGGACAGGGTTATTTGCCCAGTACTTC. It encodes CASSSTSGTGLFAQYF.

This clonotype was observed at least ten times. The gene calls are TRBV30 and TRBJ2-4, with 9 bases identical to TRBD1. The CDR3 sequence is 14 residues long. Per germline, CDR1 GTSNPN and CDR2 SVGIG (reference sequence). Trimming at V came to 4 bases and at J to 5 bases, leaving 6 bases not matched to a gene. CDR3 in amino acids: CAWNRDRVQNIQYF. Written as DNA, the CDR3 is TGTGCCTGGAATCGGGACAGGGTGCAAAACATTCAGTACTTC.

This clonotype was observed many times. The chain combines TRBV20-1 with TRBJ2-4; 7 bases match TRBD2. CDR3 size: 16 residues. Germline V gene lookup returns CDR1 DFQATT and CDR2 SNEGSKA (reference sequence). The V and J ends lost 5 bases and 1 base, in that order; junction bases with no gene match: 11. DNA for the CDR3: TGCAGTGCTGAGCGGGGAGGGTTTGGGGCCAAAAACATTCAGTACTTC. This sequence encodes CSAERGGFGAKNIQYF.

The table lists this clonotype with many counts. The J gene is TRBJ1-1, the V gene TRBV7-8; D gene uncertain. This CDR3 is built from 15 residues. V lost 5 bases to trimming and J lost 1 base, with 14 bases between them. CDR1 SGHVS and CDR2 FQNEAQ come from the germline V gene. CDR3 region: CASSLLTRSNTEAFF. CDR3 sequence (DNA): TGTGCCAGCAGCCTCCTAACCCGTTCGAACACTGAAGCTTTCTTT.

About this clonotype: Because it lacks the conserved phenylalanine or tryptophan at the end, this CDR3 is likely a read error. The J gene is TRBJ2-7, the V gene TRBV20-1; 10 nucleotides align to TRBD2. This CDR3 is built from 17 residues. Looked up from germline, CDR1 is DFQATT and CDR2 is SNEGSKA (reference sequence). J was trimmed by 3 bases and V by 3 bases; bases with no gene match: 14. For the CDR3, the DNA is TGCAGTGCTAGTGTTGGACTAGCGGCACCCGAGTTCTACGAGCAGTACCTC. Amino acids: CSASVGLAAPEFYEQYL.

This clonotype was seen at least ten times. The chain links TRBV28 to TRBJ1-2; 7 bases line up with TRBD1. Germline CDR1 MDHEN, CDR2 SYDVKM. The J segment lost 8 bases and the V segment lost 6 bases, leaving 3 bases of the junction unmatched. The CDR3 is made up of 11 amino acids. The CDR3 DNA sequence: TGTGCCAGCAGAGGGGGCAGGGGCTACACCTTC. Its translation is CASRGGRGYTF.

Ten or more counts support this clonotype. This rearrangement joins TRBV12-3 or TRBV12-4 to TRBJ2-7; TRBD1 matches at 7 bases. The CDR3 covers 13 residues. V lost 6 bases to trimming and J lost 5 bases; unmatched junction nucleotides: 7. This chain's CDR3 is CASSATGPNEQYF. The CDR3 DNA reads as TGTGCCAGCAGCGCGACAGGGCCAAACGAGCAGTACTTC.

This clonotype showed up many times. The CDR3, as DNA: TGTGCCACCAGCAGATACGTAAACGTCGTTGACGAGCAGTACTTC. Its protein is CATSRYVNVVDEQYF. This sequence joins TRBV15 and TRBJ2-7; D gene uncertain. The CDR3 is made up of 15 amino acids. V lost 2 bases and J 5 bases, leaving 16 bases between the germline ends. Germline values: CDR1 LNHNV, CDR2 YYDKDF (reference sequence).

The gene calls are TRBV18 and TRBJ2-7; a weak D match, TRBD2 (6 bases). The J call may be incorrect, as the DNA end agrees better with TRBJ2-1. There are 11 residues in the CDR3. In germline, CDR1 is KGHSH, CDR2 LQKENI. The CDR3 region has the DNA TGTGTCATCTCGGAGGGGAACGAGCAGTTCTTC. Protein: CVISEGNEQFF.